These T cell receptor beta chains were read from a single sample in a study of T cell clonotyping in hematopoietic cell transplantation. Profiled with immunoSEQ multiplex PCR; TCRdb holds only in-frame clones, not every one. The sample yields more than 65,000 clones, 94% seen once. Sequencing was done on a sample of peripheral blood mononuclear cells. These receptors all stem from a man aged 50 to 60 in good health. Some clones in this sample may be carry-over from other donors' samples. Each CDR3 is given with its conserved first and last residue. Fields, in order: clone size, D gene, V gene, J gene, CDR3 protein, CDR3 DNA. The D gene is left open where the match is weak. Rows may omit the clone size; those that give it use once, few, many or a size class.

-	-	TRBV6-1	TRBJ2-7	CASERAYEQYF	TGTGCCAGCGAGAGGGCCTACGAGCAGTACTTC
-	-	TRBV25-1	TRBJ1-2	CASSDPGTLGGYTF	TGTGCCAGCAGTGACCCCGGGACCTTGGGGGGCTACACCTTC
-	-	TRBV30	TRBJ1-3	CAWSVGGRNTIYF	TGTGCCTGGAGTGTTGGGGGCAGAAACACCATATATTTT
-	TRBD1	TRBV9	TRBJ1-2	CASSVRQGANGYTF	TGTGCCAGCAGCGTACGACAGGGGGCGAATGGCTACACCTTC
-	-	TRBV6-6	TRBJ1-1	CASTSGQHTEAFF	TGTGCCAGCACCTCTGGACAGCACACTGAAGCTTTCTTT
-	-	TRBV5-1	TRBJ1-1	CASSPVGERNTEAFF	TGCGCCAGCAGCCCGGTAGGGGAGAGGAACACTGAAGCTTTCTTT
once	-	TRBV7-3	TRBJ2-3	CASSPLAQRRTDTQYF	TGTGCCAGCAGCCCCCTGGCCCAGCGGAGGACAGATACGCAGTATTTT
-	TRBD1	TRBV28	TRBJ2-7	CASSFLGQGSYEQYF	TGTGCCAGCAGTTTTTTGGGACAGGGGTCCTACGAGCAGTACTTC
-	TRBD1	TRBV6-6	TRBJ1-1	CASSSPTGASTEAFF	TGTGCCAGCAGCTCCCCTACAGGGGCAAGCACTGAAGCTTTCTTT
-	TRBD1	TRBV4-2	TRBJ1-5	CASSTQTGSYQPQHF	TGTGCCAGCAGCACTCAGACAGGGAGTTATCAGCCCCAGCATTTT
-	-	TRBV11-2	TRBJ2-7	CASSQPGALHEQYF	TGTGCCAGCAGCCAGCCGGGAGCTCTCCACGAGCAGTACTTC
-	TRBD2	TRBV27	TRBJ2-3	CASSLAGDTQYF	TGTGCCAGCAGTCTAGCGGGAGATACGCAGTATTTT
-	TRBD1	TRBV4-1	TRBJ1-5	CASSQPGTGKWPQHF	TGCGCCAGCAGCCAACCGGGGACAGGGAAGTGGCCCCAGCATTTT
once	-	TRBV5-6	TRBJ1-1	CASSLRRNTEAFF	TGTGCCAGCAGCTTGAGAAGGAACACTGAAGCTTTCTTT
-	-	TRBV4-3	TRBJ2-6	CASSQDYSGANVLTF	TGCGCCAGCAGCCAAGACTACTCTGGGGCCAACGTCCTGACTTTC
-	-	TRBV6-6	TRBJ1-3	CASSYLSSGNTIYF	TGTGCCAGCAGTTATCTTAGCTCTGGAAACACCATATATTTT
-	TRBD1	TRBV6-4	TRBJ2-7	CASARDRRLSSYEQYF	TGTGCCAGCGCCCGGGACAGGCGCCTGAGCTCCTACGAGCAGTACTTC
-	-	TRBV7-2	TRBJ1-2	CASSQTGNYGYTF	TGTGCCAGCAGCCAGACCGGGAACTATGGCTACACCTTC
-	-	TRBV29-1	TRBJ2-1	CSAFFGTDNEQFF	TGCAGCGCCTTCTTCGGGACTGACAATGAGCAGTTCTTC
-	-	TRBV5-4	TRBJ1-2	CASSPEETGYGYTF	TGTGCCAGCAGCCCCGAGGAGACAGGATATGGCTACACCTTC
-	-	TRBV19	TRBJ2-7	CASSMGPYEQYF	TGTGCCAGTAGTATGGGACCCTACGAGCAGTACTTC
-	-	TRBV6-1	TRBJ1-2	CASSGVQGSSYYGYTF	TGTGCCAGCAGTGGGGTTCAGGGGTCCTCATACTATGGCTACACCTTC
-	TRBD1	TRBV6-1	TRBJ1-6	CASSEAGPGQGGSPLHF	TGTGCCAGCAGTGAAGCGGGGCCGGGACAGGGTGGGTCACCCCTCCACTTT
-	-	TRBV10-1	TRBJ2-7	CASSERRTELYEQYF	TGCGCCAGCAGTGAGAGAAGGACAGAGCTCTACGAGCAGTACTTC
once	-	TRBV7-9	TRBJ1-2	CASSLPGKVYGYTF	TGTGCCAGCAGCTTACCAGGGAAAGTCTATGGCTACACCTTC
-	TRBD2	TRBV10-2	TRBJ2-7	CASSDVLAGGTQYF	TGCGCCAGCAGTGACGTCCTAGCGGGAGGGACGCAGTACTTC
-	-	TRBV7-9	TRBJ2-1	CASSPPPFANEQFF	TGTGCCAGCAGCCCGCCCCCTTTCGCCAATGAGCAGTTCTTC
-	-	TRBV28	TRBJ2-7	CASSSGREQYF	TGTGCCAGCAGTTCAGGGCGCGAGCAGTACTTC
-	-	TRBV28	TRBJ1-1	CASSGEAEAFF	TGTGCCAGCTCAGGGGAGGCTGAAGCTTTCTTT
-	TRBD2	TRBV5-1	TRBJ2-2	CASSSTSGGTGELFF	TGCGCCAGCAGCTCGACTAGCGGGGGAACCGGGGAGCTGTTTTTT
-	-	TRBV29-1	TRBJ1-1	CSAEHRENTEAFF	TGCAGCGCAGAGCACAGGGAGAACACTGAAGCTTTCTTT
-	TRBD2	TRBV6-5	TRBJ2-7	CASSRTSGSRYEQYF	TGTGCCAGCAGCCGAACTAGCGGATCTAGGTACGAGCAGTACTTC
-	-	TRBV18	TRBJ1-2	CASSPTVSDYGYTF	TGTGCCAGCTCACCGACGGTTTCAGACTATGGCTACACCTTC
-	-	TRBV9	TRBJ1-1	CASSVDLSNTEAFF	TGTGCCAGCAGCGTAGACTTGAGTAACACTGAAGCTTTCTTT
-	TRBD1	TRBV28	TRBJ1-3	CASTGQGNTIYF	TGTGCCAGCACCGGACAGGGGAACACCATATATTTT
-	TRBD1	TRBV6-6	TRBJ1-2	CASRIWEGAAYGYTF	TGTGCCAGCAGGATTTGGGAGGGGGCGGCCTATGGCTACACCTTC
-	-	TRBV6-6	TRBJ1-1	CASSSHLSTETAFF	TGTGCCAGCAGTTCCCATTTATCGACAGAAACGGCTTTCTTT
-	-	TRBV19	TRBJ2-1	CASSIGGYNEQFF	TGTGCCAGTAGTATAGGGGGATACAATGAGCAGTTCTTC
-	-	TRBV7-6	TRBJ2-1	CASSLGNRAQYNEQFF	TGTGCCAGCAGCTTAGGTAACAGGGCCCAATACAATGAGCAGTTCTTC
-	-	TRBV18	TRBJ2-1	CASSPPEVNEQFF	TGTGCCAGCTCACCACCCGAAGTTAATGAGCAGTTCTTC
-	TRBD2	TRBV28	TRBJ2-3	CASSPSGGAADTQYF	TGTGCCAGCAGTCCTAGCGGGGGGGCGGCAGATACGCAGTATTTT
-	-	TRBV19	TRBJ2-3	CASSPSRVADTQYF	TGTGCCAGTAGTCCATCAAGGGTTGCCGATACGCAGTATTTT
-	TRBD1	TRBV7-9	TRBJ2-7	CASSSGQGFYEQYF	TGTGCCAGCAGTTCGGGACAGGGGTTCTACGAGCAGTACTTC
-	TRBD1	TRBV7-9	TRBJ1-2	CASSASGTGGAGGYTF	TGTGCCAGCAGCGCCTCCGGGACAGGGGGCGCGGGTGGCTACACCTTC
-	TRBD1	TRBV5-6	TRBJ1-1	CASSALQGAWTEAFF	TGTGCCAGCAGCGCCCTACAGGGGGCTTGGACTGAAGCTTTCTTT
-	-	TRBV7-3	TRBJ2-1	CASSLDRQTYNEQFF	TGTGCCAGCAGCTTAGATCGACAGACCTACAATGAGCAGTTCTTC
-	-	TRBV20-1	TRBJ1-1	CSASVPTEAFF	TGCAGTGCTAGCGTACCGACTGAAGCTTTCTTT
once	-	TRBV29-1	TRBJ2-3	CSYVRADTQYF	TGCAGCTACGTCAGGGCAGATACGCAGTATTTT
-	TRBD1	TRBV4-2	TRBJ1-2	CASSQGTGYGYTF	TGTGCCAGCAGCCAAGGGACAGGGTACGGCTACACCTTC
-	TRBD2	TRBV30	TRBJ2-1	CAWSGLAGIKNNEQFF	TGTGCCTGGAGTGGACTAGCGGGAATAAAGAACAATGAGCAGTTCTTC
-	TRBD1	TRBV9	TRBJ1-2	CASSVTGDTTYGYTF	TGTGCCAGCAGCGTCACAGGGGATACCACTTATGGCTACACCTTC
-	-	TRBV28	TRBJ2-7	CASRTATGPVYEQYF	TGTGCCAGCAGAACCGCTACAGGGCCGGTCTACGAGCAGTACTTC
-	-	TRBV30	TRBJ1-2	CAWSTDTYGYTF	TGTGCCTGGAGTACGGACACCTATGGCTACACCTTC